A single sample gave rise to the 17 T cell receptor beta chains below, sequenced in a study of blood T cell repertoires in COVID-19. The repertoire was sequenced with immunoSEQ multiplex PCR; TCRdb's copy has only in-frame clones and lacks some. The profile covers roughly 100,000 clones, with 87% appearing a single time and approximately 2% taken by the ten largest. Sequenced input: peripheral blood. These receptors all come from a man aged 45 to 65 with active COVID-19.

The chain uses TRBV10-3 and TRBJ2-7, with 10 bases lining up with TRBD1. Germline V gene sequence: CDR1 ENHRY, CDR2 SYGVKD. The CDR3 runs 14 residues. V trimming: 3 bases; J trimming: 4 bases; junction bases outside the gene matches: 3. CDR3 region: CAISDRQGAYEQYF. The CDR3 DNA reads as TGTGCCATCAGTGATAGACAGGGGGCTTACGAGCAGTACTTC.

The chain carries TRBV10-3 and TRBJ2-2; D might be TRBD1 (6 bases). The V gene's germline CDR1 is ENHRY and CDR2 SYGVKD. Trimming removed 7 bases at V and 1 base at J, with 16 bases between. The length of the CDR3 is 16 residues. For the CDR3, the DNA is TGTGCCATCACCCGCGACAGGAACCAGAACACCGGGGAGCTGTTTTTT. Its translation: CAITRDRNQNTGELFF.

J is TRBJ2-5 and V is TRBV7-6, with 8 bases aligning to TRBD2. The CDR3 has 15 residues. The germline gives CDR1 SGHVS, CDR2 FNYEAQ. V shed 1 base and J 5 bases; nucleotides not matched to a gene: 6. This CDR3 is CASSLVAGGGETQYF. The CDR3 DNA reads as TGTGCCAGCAGCTTAGTTGCGGGGGGTGGGGAGACCCAGTACTTC.

CDR3 nucleotide sequence: TGTGCCAGCAGCCTATGGGGGGACGACGAGCAGTACTTC. This translates into CASSLWGDDEQYF. The V and J genes are TRBV11-3 and TRBJ2-7, with TRBD2 as a possible D gene (6 bases). The V gene's germline CDR1 is SGHNT and CDR2 YENEEA. This CDR3 has 13 residues. The V end lost 5 bases, the J end lost 5 bases, and 13 bases lay between the germline ends.

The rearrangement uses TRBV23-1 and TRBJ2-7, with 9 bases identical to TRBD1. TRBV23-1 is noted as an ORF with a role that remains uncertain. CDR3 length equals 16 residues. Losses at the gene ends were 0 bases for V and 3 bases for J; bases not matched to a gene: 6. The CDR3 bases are TGCGCCAGCAGTCAATCGTCCCCGGGACAGGGCTACGAGCAGTACTTC. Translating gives CASSQSSPGQGYEQYF.

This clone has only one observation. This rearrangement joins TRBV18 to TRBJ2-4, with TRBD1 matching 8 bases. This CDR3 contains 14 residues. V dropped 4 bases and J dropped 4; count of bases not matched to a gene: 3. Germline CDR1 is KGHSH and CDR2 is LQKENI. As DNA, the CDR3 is TGTGCCAGCTCACAGGGACAGGTGAAAAACATTCAGTACTTC. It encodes CASSQGQVKNIQYF. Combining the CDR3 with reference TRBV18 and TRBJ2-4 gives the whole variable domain NAGVMQNPRHLVRRRGQEARLRCSPMKGHSHVYWYRQLPEEGLKFMVYLQKENIIDESGMPKERFSAEFPKEGPSILRIQQVVRGDSAAYFCASSQGQVKNIQYFGAGTRLSVL.

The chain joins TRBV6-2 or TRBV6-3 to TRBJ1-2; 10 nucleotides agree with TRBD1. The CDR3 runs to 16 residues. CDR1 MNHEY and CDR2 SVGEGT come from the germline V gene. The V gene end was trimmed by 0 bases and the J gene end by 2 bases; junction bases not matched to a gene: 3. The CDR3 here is CASSYSTGQGNYGYTF. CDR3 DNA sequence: TGTGCCAGCAGTTACTCGACGGGACAGGGGAACTATGGCTACACCTTC.

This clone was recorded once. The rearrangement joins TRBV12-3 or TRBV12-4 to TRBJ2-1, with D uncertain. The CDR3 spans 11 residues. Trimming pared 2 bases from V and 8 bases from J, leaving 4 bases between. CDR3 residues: CASSLRDEQFF. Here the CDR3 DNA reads TGTGCCAGCAGTTTACGCGATGAGCAGTTCTTC.

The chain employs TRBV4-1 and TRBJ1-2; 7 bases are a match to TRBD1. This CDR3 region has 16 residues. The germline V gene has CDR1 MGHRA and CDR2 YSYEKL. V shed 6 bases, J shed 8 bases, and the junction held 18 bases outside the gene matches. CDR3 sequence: CASRGFYRGSVGGYTF. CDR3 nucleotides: TGCGCCAGCAGAGGATTCTACAGGGGATCGGTGGGAGGCTACACCTTC.

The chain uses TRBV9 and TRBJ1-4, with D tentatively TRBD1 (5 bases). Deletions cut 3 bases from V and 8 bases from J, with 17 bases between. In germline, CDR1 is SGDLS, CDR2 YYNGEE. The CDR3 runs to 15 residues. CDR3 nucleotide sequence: TGTGCCAGCAGCGCGGGGGAGGGCGGGTTCGAAAAACTGTTTTTT. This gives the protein CASSAGEGGFEKLFF.

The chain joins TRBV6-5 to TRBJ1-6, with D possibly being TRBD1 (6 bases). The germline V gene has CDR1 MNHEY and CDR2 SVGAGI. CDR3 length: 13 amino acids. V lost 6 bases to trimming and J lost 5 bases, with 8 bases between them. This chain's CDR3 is CASRGADNSPLHF. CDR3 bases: TGTGCCAGCAGGGGGGCCGATAATTCACCCCTCCACTTT.

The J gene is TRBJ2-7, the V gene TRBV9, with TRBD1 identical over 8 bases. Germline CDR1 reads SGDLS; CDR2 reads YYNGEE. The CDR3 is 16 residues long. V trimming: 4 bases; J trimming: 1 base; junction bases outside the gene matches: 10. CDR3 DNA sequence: TGTGCCAGCAGCCCATATGAGTGGACAGGGTCCTACGAGCAGTACTTC. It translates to CASSPYEWTGSYEQYF.

CDR3 protein: CSVRGNYEQYF. Here the CDR3 DNA reads TGCAGCGTGAGGGGGAACTACGAGCAGTACTTC. The chain has TRBV29-1 and TRBJ2-7; tentatively, D is TRBD1 (6 bases). CDR1 is SQVTM, CDR2 ANQGSEA, per germline. Trimming left V 6 bases short and J 3 bases short, with 9 bases between. CDR3 length equals 11 residues.

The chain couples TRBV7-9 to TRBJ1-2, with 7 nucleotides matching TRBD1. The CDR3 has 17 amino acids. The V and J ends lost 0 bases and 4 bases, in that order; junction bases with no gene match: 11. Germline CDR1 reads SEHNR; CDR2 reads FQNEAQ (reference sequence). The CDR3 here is CASSLASTGRRFYGYTF. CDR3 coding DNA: TGTGCCAGCAGCTTAGCCTCGACAGGGAGGAGGTTCTATGGCTACACCTTC. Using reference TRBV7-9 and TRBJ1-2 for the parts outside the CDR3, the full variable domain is DTGVSQNPRHKITKRGQNVTFRCDPISEHNRLYWYRQTLGQGPEFLTYFQNEAQLEKSRLLSDRFSAERPKGSFSTLEIQRTEQGDSAMYLCASSLASTGRRFYGYTFGSGTRLTVV.

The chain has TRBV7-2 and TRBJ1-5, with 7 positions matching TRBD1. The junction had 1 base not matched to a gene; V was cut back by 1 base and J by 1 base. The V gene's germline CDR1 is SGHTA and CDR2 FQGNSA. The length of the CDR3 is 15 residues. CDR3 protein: CASSLEGASNQPQHF. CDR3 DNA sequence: TGTGCCAGCAGCTTAGAGGGGGCGAGCAATCAGCCCCAGCATTTT.

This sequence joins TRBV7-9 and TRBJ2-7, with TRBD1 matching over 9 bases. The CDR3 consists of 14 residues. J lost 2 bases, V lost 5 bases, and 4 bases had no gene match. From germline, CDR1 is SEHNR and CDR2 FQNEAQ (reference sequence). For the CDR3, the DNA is TGTGCCAGCAGCAACCGGGACAGGGCCTACGAGCAGTACTTC. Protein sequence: CASSNRDRAYEQYF.

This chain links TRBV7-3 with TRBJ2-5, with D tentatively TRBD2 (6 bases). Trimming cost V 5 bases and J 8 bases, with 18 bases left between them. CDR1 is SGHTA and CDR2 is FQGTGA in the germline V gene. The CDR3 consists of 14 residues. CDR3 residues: CASSPEGTRNTQYF. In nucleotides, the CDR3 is TGTGCCAGCAGCCCCGAGGGGACTCGCAACACCCAGTACTTC.